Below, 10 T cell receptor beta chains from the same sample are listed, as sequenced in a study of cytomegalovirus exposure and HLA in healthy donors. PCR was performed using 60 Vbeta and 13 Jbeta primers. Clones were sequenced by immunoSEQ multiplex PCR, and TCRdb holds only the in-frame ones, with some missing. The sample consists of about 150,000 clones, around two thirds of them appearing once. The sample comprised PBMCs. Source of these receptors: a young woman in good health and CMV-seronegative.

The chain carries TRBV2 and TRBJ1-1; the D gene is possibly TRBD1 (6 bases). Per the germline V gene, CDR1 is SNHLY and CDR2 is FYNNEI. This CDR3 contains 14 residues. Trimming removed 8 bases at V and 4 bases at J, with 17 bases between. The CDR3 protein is CASQQQTGSTEAFF. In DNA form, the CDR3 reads TGTGCCAGCCAACAACAAACAGGGTCCACTGAAGCTTTCTTT.

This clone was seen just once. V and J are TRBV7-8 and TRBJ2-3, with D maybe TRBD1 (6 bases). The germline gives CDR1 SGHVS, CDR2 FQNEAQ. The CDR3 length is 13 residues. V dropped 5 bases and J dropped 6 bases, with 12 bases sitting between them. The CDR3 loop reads CASSQGPTDTQYF. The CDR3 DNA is TGTGCCAGCAGCCAGGGGCCAACTGATACGCAGTATTTT.

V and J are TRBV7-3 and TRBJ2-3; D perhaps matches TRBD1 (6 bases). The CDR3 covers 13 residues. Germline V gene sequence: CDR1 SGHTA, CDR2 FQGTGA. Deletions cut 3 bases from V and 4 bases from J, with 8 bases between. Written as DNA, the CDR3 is TGTGCCAGCAGCTTGACAGGTTCAGATACGCAGTATTTT. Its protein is CASSLTGSDTQYF.

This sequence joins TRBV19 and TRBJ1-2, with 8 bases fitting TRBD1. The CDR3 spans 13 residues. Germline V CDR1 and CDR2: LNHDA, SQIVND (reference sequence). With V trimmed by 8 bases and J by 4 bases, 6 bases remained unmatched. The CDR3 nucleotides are TGTGCCAGTGAGGACAGGGCGATCTATGGCTACACCTTC. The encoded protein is CASEDRAIYGYTF.

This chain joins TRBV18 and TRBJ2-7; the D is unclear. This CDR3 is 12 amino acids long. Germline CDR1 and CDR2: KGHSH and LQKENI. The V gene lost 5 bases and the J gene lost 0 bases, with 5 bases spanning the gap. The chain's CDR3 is CASSSSSYEQYF. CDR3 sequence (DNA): TGTGCCAGCTCATCTAGCTCCTACGAGCAGTACTTC.

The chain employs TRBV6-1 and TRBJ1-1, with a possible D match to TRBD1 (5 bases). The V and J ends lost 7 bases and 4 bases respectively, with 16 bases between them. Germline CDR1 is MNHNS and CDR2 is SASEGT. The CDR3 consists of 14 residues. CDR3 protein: CASNQGSVRTEAFF. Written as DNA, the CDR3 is TGTGCCAGCAACCAGGGATCAGTGCGCACTGAAGCTTTCTTT.

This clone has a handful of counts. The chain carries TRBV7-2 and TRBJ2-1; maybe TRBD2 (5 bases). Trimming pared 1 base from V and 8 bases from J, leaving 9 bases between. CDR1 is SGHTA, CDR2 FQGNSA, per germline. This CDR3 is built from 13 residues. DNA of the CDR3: TGTGCCAGCAGCTTAGAGTCGGGGTATGAGCAGTTCTTC. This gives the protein CASSLESGYEQFF.

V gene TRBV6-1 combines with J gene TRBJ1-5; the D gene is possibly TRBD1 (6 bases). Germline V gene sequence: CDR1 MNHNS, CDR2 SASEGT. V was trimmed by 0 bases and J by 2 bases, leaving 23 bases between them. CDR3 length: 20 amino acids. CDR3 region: CASSEAVGHQGYMGNQPQHF. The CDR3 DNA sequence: TGTGCCAGCAGTGAAGCAGTGGGACATCAGGGCTATATGGGCAATCAGCCCCAGCATTTT.

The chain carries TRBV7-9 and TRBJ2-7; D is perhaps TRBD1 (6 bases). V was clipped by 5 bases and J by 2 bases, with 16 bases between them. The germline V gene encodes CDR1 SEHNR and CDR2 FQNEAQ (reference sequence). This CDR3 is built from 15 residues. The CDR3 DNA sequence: TGTGCCAGCAGCCTGAGACAGGATGGGCCCTACGAGCAGTACTTC. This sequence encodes CASSLRQDGPYEQYF.

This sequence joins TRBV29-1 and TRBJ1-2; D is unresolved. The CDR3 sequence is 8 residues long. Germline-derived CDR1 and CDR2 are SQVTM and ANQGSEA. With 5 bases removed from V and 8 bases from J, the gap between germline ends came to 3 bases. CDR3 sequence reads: CSVQGYTF. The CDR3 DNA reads TGCAGCGTTCAGGGCTACACCTTC.